This passage covers 25 T cell receptor beta chains from one sample sequenced in a study of blood T cells in healthy people across ages. Through a sample-barcoded 5' primer and a J-beta primer mix, a second PCR was run for roughly 7 to 12 cycles. One entry per CDR3 protein, called by TCRdb with MiXCR from the 5' RACE reads. In the table there are 910,000 or so distinct CDR3 sequences, about 51% of which are singletons. The specimen was blood. The receptors originated from a woman aged 55 to 70 in good health.

This clonotype showed up just a few times. The chain links TRBV6-2 or TRBV6-3 to TRBJ2-1; 10 nucleotides align to TRBD2. V was clipped by 7 bases and J by 1 base; unmatched bases: 4. CDR3 length: 15 residues. Germline V lookup: CDR1 MNHEY, CDR2 SVGEGT. In DNA, the CDR3 is TGTGCCAGCAACCCTAGCGGGAGTTCCTACAATGAGCAGTTCTTC. This translates into CASNPSGSSYNEQFF.

The chain combines TRBV9 with TRBJ1-2, with D hard to call. Germline V CDR1 and CDR2: SGDLS, YYNGEE. This CDR3 has 13 residues. Trimming pared 4 bases from V and 5 bases from J, leaving 12 bases between. The CDR3 nucleotides read TGTGCCAGCAGCATATCCGGACTGTATGGCTACACCTTC. It translates to CASSISGLYGYTF.

This chain joins TRBV7-3 and TRBJ1-6; D is unresolved. V lost 1 base and J lost 7, with 11 bases in between. This CDR3 region has 15 residues. CDR1 is SGHTA, CDR2 FQGTGA, per germline. The DNA for the CDR3 is TGTGCCAGCAGCTTAAGGGCAGCCACCAATTCACCCCTCCACTTT. It specifies CASSLRAATNSPLHF.

The sample holds a few counts of this clonotype. The rearrangement links TRBV5-5 to TRBJ2-5; D is unresolved. CDR1 is SGHKS and CDR2 is YYEKEE in the germline V gene (reference sequence). The length of the CDR3 is 13 residues. V was trimmed by 0 bases and J by 5 bases, leaving 8 bases between them. DNA of the CDR3: TGTGCCAGCAGCTTGGTTCCGGGCGAGACCCAGTACTTC. It translates to CASSLVPGETQYF.

The V call is TRBV12-3 or TRBV12-4, the J call TRBJ1-4; perhaps TRBD1 as D (5 bases). V lost 7 bases, J lost 3 bases, and 15 bases lay in between. This CDR3 comprises 15 residues. CDR3 residues: CASNPPGRANEKLFF. CDR3 coding DNA: TGTGCCAGCAACCCTCCAGGGAGGGCTAATGAAAAACTGTTTTTT.

This clonotype appeared a few times. The J gene is TRBJ2-2, the V gene TRBV4-1; no definite D call. Germline V lookup: CDR1 MGHRA, CDR2 YSYEKL. The CDR3 sequence is 16 residues long. Trimming took 3 bases from V and 7 from J, leaving 18 bases between them. CDR3 amino acids: CASSHETKSRGGELFF. CDR3 DNA sequence: TGCGCCAGCAGCCATGAGACAAAGAGCCGAGGCGGGGAGCTGTTTTTT.

The rearrangement uses TRBV11-1 and TRBJ2-3, with D perhaps TRBD2 (8 bases). Germline V gene sequence: CDR1 SGHAT, CDR2 FQDESV (reference sequence). Trimming shortened V by 0 bases and J by 3 bases, and 22 bases separated the two germline ends. The CDR3 totals 19 residues. Here the CDR3 reads CASSLASSGGAGVTDTQYF. Written as DNA, the CDR3 is TGTGCCAGCAGCTTAGCGTCGTCAGGGGGAGCGGGAGTGACAGATACGCAGTATTTT.

This clonotype was detected only a few times. This chain joins TRBV2 and TRBJ2-4, with unresolved D. CDR1 and CDR2 (germline): SNHLY, FYNNEI. V dropped 2 bases and J dropped 8 bases, with 10 bases sitting between them. The CDR3 has 13 amino acids. CDR3 nucleotide sequence: TGTGCCAGCAGTGAAAACCTCCAGCACATTCAGTACTTC. Its protein is CASSENLQHIQYF.

The rearrangement links TRBV20-1 to TRBJ2-4, with D unresolved. The V gene lost 3 bases and the J gene lost 6 bases, with 15 bases spanning the gap. Germline V gives CDR1 DFQATT, CDR2 SNEGSKA (reference sequence). This CDR3 is built from 14 residues. The CDR3 sequence is CSASYLGLRNIQYF. For the CDR3, the DNA is TGCAGTGCTAGTTACCTGGGCCTACGAAACATTCAGTACTTC.

For the CDR3, the DNA is TGTGCCAGCAGCTTAGCGGGACTAGCGGGAGATCTAGAGCAGTTCTTC. This gives the protein CASSLAGLAGDLEQFF. This rearrangement joins TRBV7-2 to TRBJ2-1, with TRBD2 identical over 14 bases. The CDR3 is 16 residues long. The V and J ends lost 0 bases and 10 bases, in that order; junction bases with no gene match: 5. CDR1 SGHTA and CDR2 FQGNSA come from the germline V gene. The full variable domain, completed using reference TRBV7-2 and TRBJ2-1, is GAGVSQSPSNKVTEKGKDVELRCDPISGHTALYWYRQSLGQGLEFLIYFQGNSAPDKSGLPSDRFSAERTGGSVSTLTIQRTQQEDSAVYLCASSLAGLAGDLEQFFGPGTRLTVL.

V and J are TRBV28 and TRBJ2-7; a weak D match, TRBD1 (6 bases). The CDR3 covers 13 residues. The V gene lost 10 bases and the J gene lost 10 bases, with 23 bases spanning the gap. CDR1 MDHEN and CDR2 SYDVKM come from the germline V gene. The CDR3 DNA reads as TGTGCCACCAAACAGGGTTTAAAAGAGGCCCAGTACTTC. Translating it yields CATKQGLKEAQYF.

This chain links TRBV28 with TRBJ1-1, with 7 bases lining up with TRBD1. The CDR3 is 15 amino acids. V shed 2 bases, J shed 8 bases, and the junction held 11 bases outside the gene matches. CDR1 and CDR2 from the germline V gene are MDHEN and SYDVKM. The CDR3 region has the DNA TGTGCCAGCAGTTTAAAGGGGGCCGGGGCTGGGGAAGCTTTCTTT. Its protein product is CASSLKGAGAGEAFF.

This clonotype appeared a few times. Sequence at one end of the junction differs from germline and may be a read error. V and J are TRBV4-1 and TRBJ1-5; the D gene is possibly TRBD1 (5 bases). The CDR3 extends over 15 amino acids. Germline V gene lookup returns CDR1 MGHRA and CDR2 YSYEKL. The CDR3 protein is CASTQGAYSNQPQHF. In DNA form, the CDR3 reads TGCGCCAGCACCCAAGGGGCATATAGCAATCAGCCCCAGCATTTT.

J is TRBJ2-1 and V is TRBV12-3 or TRBV12-4; 9 nucleotides line up with TRBD1. The V and J ends lost 7 bases and 13 bases, in that order; junction bases with no gene match: 14. The CDR3 has 14 amino acids. CDR3 in DNA: TGTGCCAGCAAGCCCACAGGGGGCTTTGAGACCCAGTTCTTC. This codes for CASKPTGGFETQFF.

In this sample, this clonotype turned up a few times. The V and J genes are TRBV20-1 and TRBJ2-7; 8 nucleotides match TRBD2. CDR1 is DFQATT and CDR2 is SNEGSKA in the germline V gene (reference sequence). V lost 6 bases and J lost 4; bases outside the gene matches: 5. The CDR3 consists of 12 residues. The CDR3 nucleotides read TGCAGTGCCGGGACTAGAATTTACGAGCAGTACTTC. It encodes CSAGTRIYEQYF.

There are a few counts of this clonotype. The J gene is TRBJ1-2, the V gene TRBV2; TRBD1 matches 7 bases. The CDR3 is made up of 13 amino acids. The germline V gene has CDR1 SNHLY and CDR2 FYNNEI. V lost 8 bases to trimming and J lost 8 bases; unmatched junction nucleotides: 11. The CDR3 DNA is TGTGCCAGCCGGGACAGCAAGCAAGGAGGCTACACCTTC. It yields the protein CASRDSKQGGYTF.

The V and J genes are TRBV28 and TRBJ1-5; TRBD1 aligns across 8 bases. Germline V CDR1 and CDR2: MDHEN, SYDVKM. The CDR3 runs 16 residues. The trim removed 4 bases at V and 4 bases at J, leaving 9 bases unmatched. The CDR3 DNA follows: TGTGCCAGCAGTTCTAGGGGACAGGCGAATAATCAGCCCCAGCATTTT. As protein: CASSSRGQANNQPQHF.

The V and J genes are TRBV29-1 and TRBJ2-1, with TRBD2 matching over 9 bases. The CDR3 runs to 14 residues. Trimming at V came to 2 bases and at J to 6 bases, leaving 5 bases not matched to a gene. CDR1 is SQVTM and CDR2 is ANQGSEA in the germline V gene. The CDR3 region has the DNA TGCAGCGTTGAATTTGCGGGAGGGGCCAATGAGCAGTTCTTC. Translation: CSVEFAGGANEQFF.

J is TRBJ2-4 and V is TRBV5-1; 7 bases are a match to TRBD1. The CDR3 extends over 15 amino acids. Trimming cost V 1 base and J 5 bases; bases outside gene matches: 6. Germline V CDR1 and CDR2: SGHRS, YFSETQ. CDR3 residues: CASSLRPGTENIQYF. The CDR3 nucleotides are TGCGCCAGCAGCTTGCGCCCCGGGACAGAAAACATTCAGTACTTC.

The table lists this clonotype with a few counts. The chain is built from TRBV4-3 and TRBJ2-7; no clear D. Germline-derived CDR1 and CDR2 are LGHNA and YSLEER. The CDR3 totals 15 residues. The V and J ends lost 4 bases and 1 base respectively, with 14 bases between them. The CDR3 here is CASSPQQSFSYEQYF. The DNA for the CDR3 is TGCGCCAGCAGCCCGCAGCAGTCTTTTTCCTACGAGCAGTACTTC.

The chain joins TRBV12-3 or TRBV12-4 to TRBJ2-7; 7 nucleotides align to TRBD2. The CDR3 is 13 residues long. With V trimmed by 4 bases and J by 4 bases, 4 bases remained unmatched. The CDR3 DNA reads TGTGCCAGCAGTTGGGACTATGAGTACGAGCAGTACTTC. Amino acid sequence: CASSWDYEYEQYF.

The count of this clonotype is one. The V gene is TRBV7-2, the J gene TRBJ2-7, with TRBD2 matching over 9 bases. The germline CDR1 and CDR2 sequences are SGHTA and FQGNSA. The J segment lost 1 base and the V segment lost 5 bases, leaving 12 bases of the junction unmatched. The CDR3 runs to 17 residues. This chain's CDR3 is CASSGRGIAGASYEQYF. In nucleotides, the CDR3 is TGTGCCAGCAGCGGAAGGGGGATAGCGGGGGCTTCCTACGAGCAGTACTTC.

V and J are TRBV20-1 and TRBJ2-3; tentative D call: TRBD1 (6 bases). From germline, CDR1 is DFQATT and CDR2 SNEGSKA (reference sequence). This CDR3 spans 16 amino acids. Trimming left V 4 bases short and J 0 bases short, with 17 bases between. In DNA, the CDR3 is TGCAGTGCTACTTCAGGGGCTAAAAGCAGCACAGATACGCAGTATTTT. Its translation: CSATSGAKSSTDTQYF.

This clonotype is a singleton in its sample. This sequence joins TRBV24-1 and TRBJ2-1, with a weak D call TRBD1 (6 bases). This CDR3 contains 14 residues. Trimming left V 4 bases short and J 5 bases short, with 11 bases between. Germline CDR1 and CDR2: KGHDR and SFDVKD. The CDR3 DNA follows: TGTGCCACCAGTGACCACAGGGTGCACAATGAGCAGTTCTTC. Its protein product is CATSDHRVHNEQFF.

This clonotype was seen once. The chain links TRBV7-9 to TRBJ1-1; D is unresolved. Trimming shortened V by 6 bases and J by 8 bases, and 10 bases separated the two germline ends. Germline values: CDR1 SEHNR, CDR2 FQNEAQ (reference sequence). This CDR3 region has 11 residues. The CDR3 loop is CASRVGREAFF. DNA of the CDR3: TGTGCCAGCAGGGTAGGGAGGGAAGCTTTCTTT. Full variable domain (missing parts from reference TRBV7-9 and TRBJ1-1): DTGVSQNPRHKITKRGQNVTFRCDPISEHNRLYWYRQTLGQGPEFLTYFQNEAQLEKSRLLSDRFSAERPKGSFSTLEIQRTEQGDSAMYLCASRVGREAFFGQGTRLTVV.